The 19 T cell receptor beta chains below were found in one sample sequenced in a study of technical replicates of blood from a few donors. TCRdb's copy holds only in-frame clones and misses some; the assay was immunoSEQ multiplex PCR. This sample carries roughly 60,000 clones, 85% to 90% of them seen once, and the ten largest clones take around 4.9%. Source material: PBMCs. The receptor set was obtained from a human donor in good health. Some clones in this sample may be carry-over from other donors' samples.

CDR3 in amino acids: CASSPGTGMNTEAFF. CDR3 DNA sequence: TGTGCCAGCAGCCCTGGGACAGGGATGAACACTGAAGCTTTCTTT. The V call is TRBV4-2, the J call TRBJ1-1; 9 positions match TRBD1. This CDR3 is built from 15 residues. Trimming removed 4 bases from V and 0 bases from J; junction bases left unmatched: 3. Germline lookup yields CDR1 LGHNA and CDR2 YNFKEQ.

The sample holds a few counts of this clone. The chain combines TRBV27 with TRBJ2-7, with a weak D call TRBD1 (6 bases). CDR3 length: 14 amino acids. Germline assignment: CDR1 MNHEY and CDR2 SMNVEV (reference sequence). Trimming stripped 5 bases from V and 3 bases from J, with 14 bases between. The CDR3 DNA reads as TGTGCCAGCAGTCCAGGACAGAGAGTCTACGAGCAGTACTTC. It specifies CASSPGQRVYEQYF.

The chain carries TRBV30 and TRBJ2-7, with D perhaps matching TRBD2 (5 bases). This CDR3 contains 12 residues. Germline loops: CDR1 GTSNPN, CDR2 SVGIG (reference sequence). Trimming cost V 4 bases and J 0 bases, with 7 bases left between them. CDR3 protein: CAWKEDSYEQYF. CDR3 nucleotide sequence: TGTGCCTGGAAGGAGGACTCCTACGAGCAGTACTTC. The full variable domain, with the rest looked up from reference TRBV30 and TRBJ2-7, is SQTIHQWPATLVQPVGSPLSLECTVEGTSNPNLYWYRQAAGRGLQLLFYSVGIGQISSEVPQNLSASRPQDRQFILSSKKLLLSDSGFYLCAWKEDSYEQYFGPGTRLTVT.

This rearrangement joins TRBV7-2 to TRBJ2-7; D uncertain. The V gene's germline CDR1 is SGHTA and CDR2 FQGNSA. The CDR3 extends over 12 amino acids. V was pared by 4 bases and J by 3 bases, with 7 bases between. Written as DNA, the CDR3 is TGTGCCAGCAGCTCGCCCTACTACGAGCAGTACTTC. Protein sequence: CASSSPYYEQYF.

The rearrangement links TRBV7-3 to TRBJ2-1; D is perhaps TRBD1 (5 bases). The ends were cut back, 3 bases at V and 6 bases at J, with 18 bases in the middle. The CDR3 extends over 16 amino acids. CDR1 SGHTA and CDR2 FQGTGA come from the germline V gene. The CDR3 DNA follows: TGTGCCAGCAGCTTTACTTGGAGTTGGGGCCCCAATGAGCAGTTCTTC. Translation: CASSFTWSWGPNEQFF.

This sequence joins TRBV19 and TRBJ2-3, with 7 positions matching TRBD1. V lost 5 bases, J lost 3 bases, and 5 bases stayed unmatched. CDR1 and CDR2 (germline): LNHDA, SQIVND (reference sequence). The CDR3 loop spans 14 amino acids. This chain's CDR3 is CASSPWGQTDTQYF. The DNA for the CDR3 is TGTGCCAGTAGTCCTTGGGGACAGACAGATACGCAGTATTTT.

The rearrangement uses TRBV5-1 and TRBJ2-3, with TRBD2 matching over 9 bases. After removal of 0 bases from V and 0 bases from J, the junction contained 5 bases not matched to a gene. This CDR3 is 17 amino acids long. Looked up from germline, CDR1 is SGHRS and CDR2 is YFSETQ. Here the CDR3 DNA reads TGCGCCAGCAGCTTGGGCCTAGCGGGATCTAGCACAGATACGCAGTATTTT. Encoded protein: CASSLGLAGSSTDTQYF.

This clone was seen a few times. The rearrangement uses TRBV14 and TRBJ2-5, with TRBD1 as a possible D gene (5 bases). Germline assignment: CDR1 SGHDN and CDR2 FVKESK. The CDR3 covers 15 residues. V was shortened by 1 base and J by 7 bases, with 16 bases between the two germline ends. CDR3 region: CASSQVGQGRGTQYF. The CDR3, as DNA: TGTGCCAGCAGCCAAGTCGGCCAGGGTAGAGGGACCCAGTACTTC.

This chain joins TRBV6-5 and TRBJ2-7, with D perhaps TRBD1 (5 bases). V was shortened by 0 bases and J by 0 bases, with 12 bases between the two germline ends. The germline V gene encodes CDR1 MNHEY and CDR2 SVGAGI. This CDR3 contains 16 residues. CDR3 DNA sequence: TGTGCCAGCAGTTACTCGAGACAGCCACCCTCCTACGAGCAGTACTTC. Its translation: CASSYSRQPPSYEQYF.

This chain links TRBV5-6 with TRBJ2-7; 8 positions agree with TRBD1. Germline CDR1 SGHDT, CDR2 YYEEEE. V dropped 0 bases and J dropped 4; count of bases not matched to a gene: 6. The CDR3 extends over 15 amino acids. The CDR3 bases are TGTGCCAGCAGCTTGGGACAGGGGCTAGTGTACGAGCAGTACTTC. Translation: CASSLGQGLVYEQYF.

V is TRBV7-9 and J is TRBJ2-1, with 9 nucleotides matching TRBD2. The J segment lost 3 bases and the V segment lost 5 bases, leaving 11 bases of the junction unmatched. Germline CDR1 reads SEHNR; CDR2 reads FQNEAQ (reference sequence). The CDR3 extends over 17 amino acids. The DNA of the CDR3 is TGTGCCAGCAGCCCGCCGGGGCGGGGGGGCTTCTACAATGAGCAGTTCTTC. Its translation is CASSPPGRGGFYNEQFF.

The chain has TRBV7-7 and TRBJ2-2, with 13 bases lining up with TRBD2. The V and J ends lost 3 bases and 3 bases, in that order; junction bases with no gene match: 7. Germline V CDR1 and CDR2: SSHAT, FNYEAQ (reference sequence). The length of the CDR3 is 18 residues. The CDR3 DNA is TGTGCCAGCAGCTTGGGACTAGCGGGGAGGGGAGACACCGGGGAGCTGTTTTTT. Translated: CASSLGLAGRGDTGELFF.

This chain links TRBV10-3 with TRBJ1-6, with 7 bases that match TRBD1. V shed 7 bases, J shed 7 bases, and the junction held 4 bases outside the gene matches. The CDR3 has 13 residues. CDR1 and CDR2 (germline): ENHRY, SYGVKD. This CDR3 reads CAITGTENSPLHF. CDR3 bases: TGTGCCATCACAGGGACAGAAAATTCACCCCTCCACTTT.

This rearrangement joins TRBV18 to TRBJ2-7; 9 bases fit TRBD1. With 5 bases clipped from V and 5 bases from J, the junction kept 19 bases outside the gene matches. Germline V gives CDR1 KGHSH, CDR2 LQKENI. The CDR3 runs to 18 residues. CDR3: CASSTGGGGQGRRNEQYF. In DNA form, the CDR3 reads TGTGCCAGCTCAACCGGAGGCGGGGGACAGGGAAGACGGAACGAGCAGTACTTC.

This rearrangement joins TRBV29-1 to TRBJ2-1; TRBD2 matches 12 bases. Losses at the gene ends were 4 bases for V and 9 bases for J; bases not matched to a gene: 7. CDR1 and CDR2 (germline): SQVTM, ANQGSEA. The CDR3 loop spans 14 amino acids. CDR3 DNA sequence: TGCAGCGTTGTAGGGCTACTAGCGGGAGGTGAGCAGTTCTTC. It translates to CSVVGLLAGGEQFF.

The chain combines TRBV2 with TRBJ2-2; a possible D gene is TRBD2 (7 bases). Looked up from germline, CDR1 is SNHLY and CDR2 is FYNNEI. The CDR3 extends over 15 amino acids. The V end was cut by 4 bases, the J end by 5 bases, with 14 bases between. CDR3 protein: CASSATRGGTGELFF. In DNA form, the CDR3 reads TGTGCCAGCAGTGCGACTAGGGGGGGGACCGGGGAGCTGTTTTTT.

This clone was detected once. The chain links TRBV4-3 to TRBJ2-5; 8 nucleotides align to TRBD2. The CDR3 has 15 residues. Trimming took 6 bases from V and 2 from J; bases not matched to a gene: 8. CDR1 LGHNA and CDR2 YSLEER come from the germline V gene. The CDR3 DNA is TGCGCCAGCAGTCTTGGGCGGGGGGCGCAAGAGACCCAGTACTTC. This gives the protein CASSLGRGAQETQYF.

This clone was observed a few times. This chain uses TRBV18 with TRBJ1-1; 10 bases line up with TRBD1. The CDR3 extends over 16 amino acids. Unmatched junction bases numbered 5, after V lost 3 bases and J lost 1 base. The germline V gene encodes CDR1 KGHSH and CDR2 LQKENI. For the CDR3, the DNA is TGTGCCAGCTCACCCAAGGGACAGGGGTCGAACACTGAAGCTTTCTTT. Protein product: CASSPKGQGSNTEAFF. The whole variable domain, remainder taken from reference TRBV18 and TRBJ1-1, is NAGVMQNPRHLVRRRGQEARLRCSPMKGHSHVYWYRQLPEEGLKFMVYLQKENIIDESGMPKERFSAEFPKEGPSILRIQQVVRGDSAAYFCASSPKGQGSNTEAFFGQGTRLTVV.

The chain uses TRBV7-9 and TRBJ1-1; 10 nucleotides agree with TRBD1. There are 14 residues in the CDR3. CDR1 SEHNR and CDR2 FQNEAQ come from the germline V gene (reference sequence). The J segment lost 1 base and the V segment lost 5 bases, leaving 1 base of the junction unmatched. The CDR3 DNA sequence: TGTGCCAGCAGCCGACAGGGGGCGAACACTGAAGCTTTCTTT. Translated, it gives CASSRQGANTEAFF.